Listed below are T cell receptor beta chains from one sample, sequenced in a study of response to subunit inactivated influenza vaccine. TCRdb re-called the RT-PCR reads through MiXCR, storing one row per CDR3 protein. The profile shows over 800,000 distinct CDR3 sequences, 21% of them singletons. Sequences were derived from PBMCs from blood, sampled 4 to 6 days after vaccination. The receptor set was obtained from a man between 50 and 59 years old who received an inactivated influenza vaccine. The CDR3 runs from the conserved cysteine through the conserved F or W. The D gene is left open where the match is weak. For some rows the clone size is stated as once, few or many, or as a class when expanded; others skip it.

>TRBJ2-5|few|TRBV20-1|TRBD2
TGCAGTGCTAGAGATCAGGGCTGGGAGGGGACCCAGTACTTC
CSARDQGWEGTQYF
>TRBJ2-5|many|TRBV7-8|.
TGTGCCAGCAGCCCGGTGCCGGAGACCCAGTACTTC
CASSPVPETQYF
>TRBJ2-2|.|TRBV20-1|.
TGCAGTGCTAGAGGGCGCGGGGCAACCTTGAACACCGGGGAGCTGTTTTTT
CSARGRGATLNTGELFF
>TRBJ2-7|.|TRBV20-1|TRBD1
TGCAGTGCTAGAGATAGGGGGCTGAGAAACGAGCAGTACTTC
CSARDRGLRNEQYF
>TRBJ2-7|.|TRBV9|.
TGTGCCAGCAGCATGGGTCCCGGCAGCTCCTACGAGCAGTACTTC
CASSMGPGSSYEQYF
>TRBJ2-1|.|TRBV10-3|.
TGTGCCATCAGTGAGTTCGGGGAAAGAGGTGAGCAGTTCTTC
CAISEFGERGEQFF
>TRBJ2-7|few|TRBV4-3|TRBD1
TGCGCCAGCAGCCACACGACAGGGTCGTCCTACGAGCAGTACTTC
CASSHTTGSSYEQYF
>TRBJ2-7|few|TRBV12-3/TRBV12-4|TRBD2
TGTGCCAGCAGTCCACGGACTAGCGGAACATCCTACGAGCAGTACTTC
CASSPRTSGTSYEQYF
>TRBJ2-5|.|TRBV6-2/TRBV6-3|.
TGTGCCAGCAGCCCGTCTAGCACCCAAGAGACCCAGTACTTC
CASSPSSTQETQYF
>TRBJ2-1|.|TRBV6-2/TRBV6-3|.
TGTGCCAGCAGTTACGACGGACAGAGGGGCCTCTACAATGAGCAGTTCTTC
CASSYDGQRGLYNEQFF
>TRBJ1-3|many|TRBV4-3|TRBD1
TGCGCCAGCAGCCAAGAAAAACAGGGGGCTGGTGGAAACACCATATATTTT
CASSQEKQGAGGNTIYF
>TRBJ2-5|.|TRBV9|TRBD1
TGTGCCAGCAGCGCCCACGCCGGGACAGGGGGAAAAGAGACCCAGTACTTC
CASSAHAGTGGKETQYF
>TRBJ2-7|many|TRBV5-1|TRBD1
TGCGCCAGCAGCTCCCCCGGGACAGGGTATTACGAGCAGTACTTC
CASSSPGTGYYEQYF
>TRBJ2-3|few|TRBV20-1|TRBD2
TGCAGTGCTAGAGATCGGGAGGCAGCGGGGGAGCGAATGGAAGATACGCAGTATTTT
CSARDREAAGERMEDTQYF
>TRBJ2-5|few|TRBV6-4|.
TGTGCCAGCAGTGATAGGTTCGTCGTTGAGGAGACCCAGTACTTC
CASSDRFVVEETQYF
>TRBJ2-1|.|TRBV5-1|TRBD1
TGCGCCACCACACGGGACAGCCCCTGGGATGAGCAGTTCTTC
CATTRDSPWDEQFF
>TRBJ2-7|many|TRBV5-1|.
TGCGCCAGCAGCTTAGGAAACTACGAGCAGTACTTC
CASSLGNYEQYF
>TRBJ2-3|.|TRBV5-1|TRBD1
TGCGCCAGCAGTCCCCGACAGGGGGCATATACGCAGTATTTT
CASSPRQGAYTQYF
>TRBJ2-7|.|TRBV4-1|.
TGCGCCAGCAGCCAAGATGAGAAGAGCTCCTACGAGCAGTACTTC
CASSQDEKSSYEQYF
>TRBJ2-3|.|TRBV29-1|TRBD1
TGCAGCGTTGTCCGGACAGGTAGCACAGATACGCAGTATTTT
CSVVRTGSTDTQYF
>TRBJ2-2|many|TRBV6-5|.
TGTGCCAGCAGGGTGGAAACCGGGGAGCTGTTTTTT
CASRVETGELFF
>TRBJ1-1|.|TRBV20-1|.
TGCAGTGCAACCCTGACGGGAGAGGCTGAAGCTTTCTTT
CSATLTGEAEAFF
>TRBJ2-1|few|TRBV5-1|.
TGCGCCAGCAGCTTCTGGGGAAGGAGGGTTTGGGACAATGAGCAGTTCTTC
CASSFWGRRVWDNEQFF
>TRBJ2-7|.|TRBV29-1|.
TGCAGCGTTGAGTTGAGGGCGTCGGGCTTTGACGAGCAGTACTTC
CSVELRASGFDEQYF
>TRBJ1-2|.|TRBV20-1|.
TGCAGTGCTAGACCTAACACGAGAAGTGGTGGCTACACCTTC
CSARPNTRSGGYTF
>TRBJ1-1|few|TRBV10-3|TRBD1
TGTGCCATCAGTGAGCATGGGCCGGGACAGGGAGGGACTGAAGCTTTCTTT
CAISEHGPGQGGTEAFF
>TRBJ2-7|few|TRBV6-5|TRBD2
TGTGCCAGCAGTTACTCGGGATCTAGCGGGGGGGCCCCCGAGCAGTACTTC
CASSYSGSSGGAPEQYF
>TRBJ2-2|.|TRBV5-1|TRBD1
TGCGCCAGCAACACCGGGACAGGTGCCCGGGAGCTGTTTTTT
CASNTGTGARELFF
>TRBJ2-1|many|TRBV3-1|TRBD2
TGTGCCAGCAGCCAAGGACTAGCGGGAGGGGCTGAGCAGTTCTTC
CASSQGLAGGAEQFF
>TRBJ2-7|.|TRBV11-1|TRBD2
TGTGCCAGCAGCTCCACGGGACTAGCGGGAAATCCTAGGGGCGAGCAGTACTTC
CASSSTGLAGNPRGEQYF
>TRBJ1-1|.|TRBV20-1|.
TGCAGTGCTAGAGATTTGAGAGATACCAGGACGGGAACTGAAGCTTTCTTT
CSARDLRDTRTGTEAFF
>TRBJ2-5|few|TRBV20-1|.
TGCAGTGCTAGTTGGGCGGGACGGTGGGAGACCCAGTACTTC
CSASWAGRWETQYF
>TRBJ1-1|.|TRBV6-5|.
TGTGCCAGCAGCGACCGTACTGAAGCTTTCTTT
CASSDRTEAFF
>TRBJ2-7|many|TRBV9|TRBD1
TGTGCCAGCAGCGTAGAAGGGACAGGGTCCTACGAGCAGTACTTC
CASSVEGTGSYEQYF
>TRBJ2-1|few|TRBV20-1|.
TGCAGTGGGGGGAACTACAATGAGCAGTTCTTC
CSGGNYNEQFF
>TRBJ2-3|few|TRBV28|TRBD1
TGTGCCAGCAGTGGACAGGTTGGTACAGATACGCAGTATTTT
CASSGQVGTDTQYF
>TRBJ2-3|.|TRBV6-2/TRBV6-3|TRBD1
TGTGCCAGCAGCTTACCGGACAGGGGAACCTATACGCAGTATTTT
CASSLPDRGTYTQYF
>TRBJ1-2|.|TRBV29-1|.
TGCAGCGCCGAGGGAGGGGAGGACTATGGCTACACCTTC
CSAEGGEDYGYTF
>TRBJ2-1|.|TRBV11-1|.
TGTGCCAGCAGCCCATCCCGACTCGGATACAATGAGCAGTTCTTC
CASSPSRLGYNEQFF
>TRBJ2-1|many|TRBV5-1|TRBD2
TGCGCCAGCAGCCGCTCTGCGGGAGAATACAATGAGCAGTTCTTC
CASSRSAGEYNEQFF
>TRBJ2-3|few|TRBV24-1|.
TGTGCCACCAGTGACGACAGGTCAAGCACAGATACGCAGTATTTT
CATSDDRSSTDTQYF
>TRBJ2-3|few|TRBV29-1|.
TGCAGCGTTGAGTGGGTACAACAGTCCTCCACAGATACGCAGTATTTT
CSVEWVQQSSTDTQYF
>TRBJ2-1|.|TRBV15|TRBD1
TGTGCCACCAGCAGAGATCCCACGGGACAGGCCAACTACAATGAGCAGTTCTTC
CATSRDPTGQANYNEQFF
>TRBJ1-4|few|TRBV7-9|.
TGTGCCAGCAGCCGGGACATAGCAACTAATGAAAAACTGTTTTTT
CASSRDIATNEKLFF